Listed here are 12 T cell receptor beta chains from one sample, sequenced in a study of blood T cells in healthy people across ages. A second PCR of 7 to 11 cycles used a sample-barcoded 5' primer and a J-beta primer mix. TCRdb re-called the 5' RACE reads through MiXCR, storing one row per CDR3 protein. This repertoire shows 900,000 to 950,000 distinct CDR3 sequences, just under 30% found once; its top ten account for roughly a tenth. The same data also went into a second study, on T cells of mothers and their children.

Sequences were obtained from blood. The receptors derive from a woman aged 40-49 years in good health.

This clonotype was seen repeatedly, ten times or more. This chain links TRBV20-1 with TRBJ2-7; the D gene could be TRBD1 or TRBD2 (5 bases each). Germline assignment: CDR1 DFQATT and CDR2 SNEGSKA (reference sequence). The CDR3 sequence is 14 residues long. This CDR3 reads CSQATGRDLYEQYF. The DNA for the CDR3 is TGCAGCCAGGCAACGGGCAGGGACCTATACGAGCAGTACTTC.

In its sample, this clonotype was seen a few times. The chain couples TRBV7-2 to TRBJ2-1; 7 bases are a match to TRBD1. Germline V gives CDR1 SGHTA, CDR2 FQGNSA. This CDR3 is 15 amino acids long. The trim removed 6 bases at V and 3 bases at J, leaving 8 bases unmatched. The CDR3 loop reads CASSTTGRGYNEQFF. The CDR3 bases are TGTGCCAGCAGTACGACAGGGAGAGGCTACAATGAGCAGTTCTTC.

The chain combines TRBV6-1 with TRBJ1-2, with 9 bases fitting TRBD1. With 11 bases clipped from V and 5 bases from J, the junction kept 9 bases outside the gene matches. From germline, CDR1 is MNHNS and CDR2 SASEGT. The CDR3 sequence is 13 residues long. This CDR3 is CAARETGGYGYTF. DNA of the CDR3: TGTGCCGCCCGTGAGACAGGGGGGTATGGCTACACCTTC.

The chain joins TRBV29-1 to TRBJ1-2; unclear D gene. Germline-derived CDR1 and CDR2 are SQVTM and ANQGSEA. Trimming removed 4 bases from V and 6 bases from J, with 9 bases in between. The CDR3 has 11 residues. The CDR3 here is CSVGGSNGYTF. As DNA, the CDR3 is TGCAGCGTTGGAGGGAGCAATGGCTACACCTTC.

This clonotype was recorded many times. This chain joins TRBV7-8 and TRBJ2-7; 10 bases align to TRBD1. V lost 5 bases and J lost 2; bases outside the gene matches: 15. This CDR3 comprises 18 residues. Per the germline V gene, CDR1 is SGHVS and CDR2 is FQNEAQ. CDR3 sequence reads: CASSPPWDRGLQTYEQYF. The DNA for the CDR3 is TGTGCCAGCAGCCCGCCCTGGGACAGGGGTTTGCAAACCTACGAGCAGTACTTC.

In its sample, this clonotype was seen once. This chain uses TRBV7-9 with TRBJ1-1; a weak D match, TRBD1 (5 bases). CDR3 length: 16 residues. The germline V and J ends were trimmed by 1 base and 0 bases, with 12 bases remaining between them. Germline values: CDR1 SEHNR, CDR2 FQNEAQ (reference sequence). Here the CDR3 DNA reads TGTGCCAGCAGCTTAGATGCAGGGATGGTGAACACTGAAGCTTTCTTT. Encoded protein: CASSLDAGMVNTEAFF.

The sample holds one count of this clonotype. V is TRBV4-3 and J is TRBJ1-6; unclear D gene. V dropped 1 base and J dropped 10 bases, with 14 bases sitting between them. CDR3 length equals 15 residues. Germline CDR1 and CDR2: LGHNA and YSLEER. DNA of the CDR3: TGCGCCAGCAGCCAAGTAGTGAGTCAAGGGTCACCCCTCCACTTT. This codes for CASSQVVSQGSPLHF.

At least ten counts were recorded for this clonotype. The chain's CDR3 is CASRSTPGANVLTF. For the CDR3, the DNA is TGTGCCAGCAGATCCACCCCTGGGGCCAACGTCCTGACTTTC. This sequence joins TRBV5-5 and TRBJ2-6; D remains ambiguous. The CDR3 has 14 residues. Trimming pared 5 bases from V and 2 bases from J, leaving 8 bases between. CDR1 and CDR2 from the germline V gene are SGHKS and YYEKEE (reference sequence). Supplemented by reference TRBV5-5 and TRBJ2-6, the full variable domain reads DAGVTQSPTHLIKTRGQQVTLRCSPISGHKSVSWYQQVLGQGPQFIFQYYEKEERGRGNFPDRFSARQFPNYSSELNVNALLLGDSALYLCASRSTPGANVLTFGAGSRLTVL.

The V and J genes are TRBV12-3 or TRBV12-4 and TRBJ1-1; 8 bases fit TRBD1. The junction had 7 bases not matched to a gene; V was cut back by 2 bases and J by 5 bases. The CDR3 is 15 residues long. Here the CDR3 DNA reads TGTGCCAGCAGTTTAACAGGGGGGGATTGGACTGAAGCTTTCTTT. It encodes CASSLTGGDWTEAFF.

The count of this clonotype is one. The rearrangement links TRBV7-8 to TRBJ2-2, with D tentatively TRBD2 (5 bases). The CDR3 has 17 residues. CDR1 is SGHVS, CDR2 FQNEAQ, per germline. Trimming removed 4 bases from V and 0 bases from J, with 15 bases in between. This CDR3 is CASSSRTAATNTGELFF. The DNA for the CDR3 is TGTGCCAGCAGCTCTCGGACTGCCGCCACGAACACCGGGGAGCTGTTTTTT.

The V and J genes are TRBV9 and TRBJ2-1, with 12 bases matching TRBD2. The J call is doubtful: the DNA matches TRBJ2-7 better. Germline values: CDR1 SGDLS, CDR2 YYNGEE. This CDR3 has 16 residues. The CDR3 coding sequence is TGTGCCAGCAGCGCGACTAGCGGGGGCACTTGGAATGAGCAGTACTTC. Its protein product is CASSATSGGTWNEQYF.

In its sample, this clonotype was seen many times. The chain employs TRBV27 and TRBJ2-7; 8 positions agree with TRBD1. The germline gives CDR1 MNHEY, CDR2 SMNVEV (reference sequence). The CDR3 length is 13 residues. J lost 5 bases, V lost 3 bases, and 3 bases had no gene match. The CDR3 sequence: CASSLTGANEQYF. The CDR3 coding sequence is TGTGCCAGCAGTTTGACAGGGGCAAACGAGCAGTACTTC.